This TCR beta chain was retrieved from a study of human T cells and chemical hapten exposure. Study-level background: Minor pooled library volume differences mainly drove per-sample TCR yield variation. The study's findings and limits: TCRs exceeding 1 in 1000 frequency stayed unchanged with DPC sensitization.

V was trimmed by 5 bases and J by 3 bases, leaving 20 bases between them. The CDR3 loop spans 17 amino acids. The germline V gene encodes CDR1 LNHDA and CDR2 SQIVND (reference sequence). Time point indicated: patch test 1, 2 weeks after DPC sensitization. The treatment was: therapeutic diphenylcyclopropenone sensitization with weekly scalp DPC. Total RNA was isolated from whole blood that had not been fractionated. This clonotype was counted many times. No antigen is known for it. For the library, individual cDNA molecules each received unique molecular identifiers. TCRdb reprocessed the RACE reads via MiXCR and lists one record per CDR3 protein. The sample includes around 71,000 distinct CDR3 sequences, about 9.1% of them seen just once.

Sequences were derived from whole blood, sampled in connection with sensitization to the hapten diphenylcyclopropenone (DPC). The receptor was derived from a woman between 35 and 50 years old with alopecia areata. Some clones in this sample may be carry-over from other donors' samples. The chain couples TRBV19 to TRBJ2-1; tentatively, D is TRBD1 or TRBD2 (6 bases each). The CDR3 sequence: CASSSLEGGEDYNEQFF. CDR3 coding DNA: TGTGCCAGTAGTTCTCTTGAGGGGGGAGAAGACTACAATGAGCAGTTCTTC.